This T cell receptor (beta chain) was identified in a study of vaccination effects on CD4 cells after COVID-19. Trimming took off 5 bases at V and 0 bases at J, with 11 bases between the two ends. The CDR3 is 15 amino acids. CDR1 PRHDT and CDR2 FYEKMQ come from the germline V gene (reference sequence). Antigen-specific CD4+ T cell clonotypes were called by their expansion after viral peptide-pool culture in ViraFEST. Cells that had been cultured for roughly ten days were the source of isolated CD4+ T cells. This clone occurred once. Its antigen is not known. Assay: immunoSEQ multiplex PCR; the TCRdb copy retains only in-frame clones and omits some. The data show just over 30,000 clones, about 63% seen once.

The sequencing here drew on CD4+ T cells from PBMCs cultured with HCoV-229E spike peptides, taken before COVID-19 vaccination. The chain is built from TRBV13 and TRBJ1-3, with a tentative D call TRBD1 (5 bases). This receptor was taken from a human donor who received a COVID-19 vaccine. CDR3 amino acids: CASSRQLHSGNTIYF. The CDR3 DNA is TGTGCCAGCAGCCGACAGCTCCACTCTGGAAACACCATATATTTT.